This entry features one T cell receptor beta chain sequence. Its antigen is not known. CDR1 and CDR2 (germline): LNHDA, SQIVND (reference sequence). The V end was cut by 4 bases, the J end by 2 bases, with 9 bases between. The CDR3 length is 13 residues. Repertoires were generated with immunoSEQ multiplex PCR, while TCRdb's copy carries only in-frame clones and drops some. The table records some 49,000 clones, about 96% of them present only once. This sample was taken from a study of T cells in tuberculosis. Overall study context: A South African cohort included IGRA-negative adolescents, latently infected IGRA-positive adolescents and adults with active tuberculosis. PBMC were archived before or within 7 days of starting treatment. Findings and limits, study-wide: GMM-specific TCRs were nearer to active tuberculosis alpha repertoires, suggesting expansion.

Specified time point: new active TB diagnosis, blood taken before or within 7 days of starting treatment. Included patients were adults of at least 18, HIV-seronegative, South African. The chain is built from TRBV19 and TRBJ2-7, with D perhaps TRBD1 (6 bases). This specimen consisted of PBMCs, obtained at tuberculosis diagnosis. This sequence was found in an adult with tuberculosis. CDR3 sequence: CASSTQGPYEQYF. The CDR3 region has the DNA TGTGCCAGTAGTACACAGGGACCCTACGAGCAGTACTTC.